The 12 T cell receptor beta chains below come from one sample, sequenced in a study of tumor-infiltrating lymphocytes in primary liver carcinoma. For each extraction, RNA and DNA were obtained together from approximately 20-30 mg of unsorted bulk tissue. Priming with a constant-region primer yielded TCR beta cDNA from about 510 ng total RNA. For TCR beta, libraries were produced by three nested multiplex PCR rounds using slightly modified ARM-PCR. TRBV1-TRBV30 forward primers and a C-beta reverse primer were used in the first two PCR rounds, which each ran for approximately 9 cycles. TCRdb fed the multiplex PCR reads into MiXCR, producing one record per CDR3 protein. The table records about 50,000 distinct CDR3 sequences, about 80% of them present only once. Material: liver tumor tissue from sampling region 5. Subset of the sample: tumor region T5, tumor centre. These receptors came from a man aged 35-49 years with primary liver carcinoma and hepatitis B virus infection.

Comment on this clonotype: The germline gene is not matched at one end of the junction; a read error may be the cause. The chain links TRBV12-3 or TRBV12-4 to TRBJ2-7; no clear D gene. The CDR3 extends over 14 amino acids. CDR3 nucleotide sequence: TGTGCCAGCAGTTTTGTGGCAGGCATCTACGACCAGTACTTC. It yields the protein CASSFVAGIYDQYF.

As concerns this clonotype: The conserved final phenylalanine or tryptophan is absent from the CDR3, which likely points to a read error. The V and J genes are TRBV14 and TRBJ2-1, with 8 bases that match TRBD2. Germline V CDR1 and CDR2: SGHDN, FVKESK. The trim removed 9 bases at V and 5 bases at J, leaving 15 bases unmatched. The CDR3 has 16 residues. The CDR3 nucleotides read TGTGCCAGGGGTGCCGTAGCGGGATGGGTAAACAATGAGCAGTTCTAC. Its protein is CARGAVAGWVNNEQFY.

A remark on this clonotype: This may be a read error: a much more frequent sequence differs by one nucleotide. The rearrangement joins TRBV11-2 to TRBJ2-7, with a weak D call TRBD2 (6 bases). CDR3 length: 13 amino acids. Trimming cost V 2 bases and J 8 bases, with 13 bases left between them. Germline values: CDR1 SGHAT, CDR2 FQNNGV. The CDR3 DNA sequence: TGTGCCAGCAGCTTAAGAGAGCGGGTCCAGCAGTACTTC. Translated, it gives CASSLRERVQQYF.

About this clonotype: The CDR3 end shows no conserved phenylalanine or tryptophan, and so a read error is likely. The genes are TRBV10-2 and TRBJ2-5; no clear D. The CDR3 is made up of 12 amino acids. The germline gives CDR1 WSHSY, CDR2 SAAADI. The CDR3 coding sequence is TGTGCCAGCAGTGACCTTAGAGAGGCCCAGTACCTC. This gives the protein CASSDLREAQYL.

Points on this clonotype: One end of the junction is discordant with germline, which a read error may explain. The V gene is TRBV30, the J gene TRBJ2-3; no firm D call. Matching the DNA end better, TRBJ1-5 makes the J call doubtful. This CDR3 spans 13 amino acids. Per the germline V gene, CDR1 is GTSNPN and CDR2 is SVGIG (reference sequence). The CDR3 bases are TGCGCATGGAGTATAAGAGCCACAGATACGCAGCATTTT. Amino acid sequence: CAWSIRATDTQHF.

On this clonotype: The junction and the germline gene differ at one end; a read error may be behind it. CDR3 protein: CTSSLHRGNQETQYF. The CDR3 bases are TGTACCAGCAGTCTCCATAGGGGGAACCAAGAGACTCAGTACTTC. The V gene is TRBV28, the J gene TRBJ2-5; possibly TRBD1 for D (6 bases). Looked up from germline, CDR1 is MDHEN and CDR2 is SYDVKM. The CDR3 has 15 amino acids.

Concerning this clonotype itself: One end of the junction does not line up with germline, which may come from a read error. The chain joins TRBV11-2 to TRBJ2-1, with 9 positions matching TRBD2. Germline V lookup: CDR1 SGHAT, CDR2 FQNNGV. The CDR3 is made up of 14 amino acids. CDR3 protein: CAISTSGFYNEQFF. The CDR3 DNA reads as TGTGCCATCAGCACTAGCGGGTTCTATAATGAGCAGTTCTTC. The whole variable domain, filled in from reference TRBV11-2 and TRBJ2-1, reads EAGVAQSPRYKIIEKRQSVAFWCNPISGHATLYWYQQILGQGPKLLIQFQNNGVVDDSQLPKDRFSAERLKGVDSTLKIQPAKLEDSAVYLCAISTSGFYNEQFFGPGTRLTVL.

This clonotype was seen a handful of times. It is likely a read error, because the conserved phenylalanine at the end of the CDR3 is missing. It is unclear where the CDR3 begins or ends on the DNA, so no DNA is shown, and the CDR3 is as TCRdb lists it. The V and J genes are TRBV12-3 or TRBV12-4 and TRBJ2-4; the table assigns TRBD1, which was not confirmed against the DNA. Both ends counted, the CDR3 spans 17 residues. The CDR3 region is CASSPGGRARAKNIQYL.

The chain employs TRBV11-1 and TRBJ2-4; 13 bases agree with TRBD2. With the DNA end fitting TRBJ2-1 better, the J assignment may be wrong. This CDR3 region has 17 residues. Germline V lookup: CDR1 SGHAT, CDR2 FQDESV (reference sequence). The CDR3 here is CASNFPGTSGTKNAQFF. The CDR3 DNA sequence: TGTGCCAGCAACTTTCCCGGGACTAGCGGGACCAAAAACGCTCAGTTCTTC.

With respect to this clonotype: At one end the junction does not follow the germline gene, possibly because of a read error. The V call is TRBV28, the J call TRBJ2-2; D perhaps matches TRBD2 (6 bases). The CDR3 spans 14 residues. The germline CDR1 and CDR2 sequences are MDHEN and SYDVKM. CDR3 in amino acids: CATRRDLNTRELFF. CDR3 coding DNA: TGTGCCACCAGGAGGGACCTTAACACCAGGGAGCTGTTTTTT. Based on the CDR3 plus reference TRBV28 and TRBJ2-2, the full variable domain is DVKVTQSSRYLVKRTGEKVFLECVQDMDHENMFWYRQDPGLGLRLIYFSYDVKMKEKGDIPEGYSVSREKKERFSLILESASTNQTSMYLCATRRDLNTRELFFGEGSRLTVL.

A note on this clonotype: One end of the junction fails to match germline, which may point to a read error. The gene calls are TRBV5-1 and TRBJ1-1; D gene unclear. CDR1 is SGHRS, CDR2 YFSETQ, per germline. CDR3 size: 14 residues. The CDR3 bases are TGCGCTAGCACCCAAGAGGGCGCATATACTGAAGCTTTCTTT. Translation gives CASTQEGAYTEAFF.

Turning to this clonotype: No conserved phenylalanine or tryptophan is present at the end of the CDR3, so a read error is the likely explanation. The limits of the CDR3 on the DNA are not certain, so only TCRdb's listed CDR3 is given. The chain couples TRBV11-1 to TRBJ2-4; the table names TRBD2, a call not compared with the DNA. Germline lookup yields CDR1 SGHAT and CDR2 FQDESV (reference sequence). The CDR3 is made up of 17 amino acids, end residues included. Here the CDR3 reads CASSFPGAGGTKNIRYL.